This T cell receptor (beta chain) was captured in a study of metastatic and nonmetastatic thyroid tumors. About the research overall: A comparison of repertoires was made across blood and tumor or nodule tissue from malignant and benign thyroid patients.

This clone was counted many times. The same CDR3 is also encoded by other DNA sequences in this sample. Per the original methods: In papillary thyroid cancer, a distant-metastasis classifier was built using CDR3 differences across clinicopathological groups. Using MiXCR, TCRdb reanalyzed the PCR reads. TCRdb assigned the V and J calls; the authors' analysis was not used. The sample consists of around 15,000 clones, over 20% of them appearing once. The J segment lost 5 bases and the V segment lost 8 bases, leaving 13 bases of the junction unmatched. The CDR3 is 15 amino acids. Germline values: CDR1 SGHTA, CDR2 FQGTGA. Ahead of thyroid surgery, no patient had received treatment of any kind.

This sequence was found in a female donor with papillary thyroid cancer or a benign thyroid nodule (not recorded which). Some clones in this sample may be carry-over from other donors' samples. The specimen was tumor tissue. V gene TRBV7-3 combines with J gene TRBJ2-3, with 7 bases aligning to TRBD2. This chain's CDR3 is CASQAVGGSRDTQYF. CDR3 nucleotide sequence: TGTGCCAGCCAAGCGGTCGGCGGGAGCCGAGATACGCAGTATTTT.